Here is one T cell receptor (beta chain) with its context. V lost 2 bases and J 8 bases, leaving 12 bases between the germline ends. This CDR3 region has 13 residues. Germline V gene sequence: CDR1 MNHEY, CDR2 SVGAGI. The sample belongs to a study of blood T cell repertoires in COVID-19. For the study at large: Acute-phase and convalescent COVID-19 samples originated in the United States, Italy and Spain. T cells, B-cell-depleted T cells, or PBMCs provided the cDNA or gDNA that served as material.

Original processing methods: Amplification with reference gene primers provided the estimates of nucleated cell counts. The assay was immunoSEQ multiplex PCR, and TCRdb's table has in-frame clones only and misses some. V, J and clone size were drawn from that table, and D and trimming were deduced from the DNA. Of under 35,000 clones detected, more than 75% appear once; the ten largest clones hold approximately 6.2%. The J gene is TRBJ1-2, the V gene TRBV6-5; no firm D call. The receptor was derived from a human donor in a cohort sampled during active COVID-19. Source material: peripheral blood. The CDR3 nucleotides are TGTGCCAGCAGTTACGACATGTCCGTCGGCTACACCTTC. It is translated as CASSYDMSVGYTF.